This passage covers 15 T cell receptor beta chains from one sample sequenced in a study of response to subunit inactivated influenza vaccine. TCRdb itself ran the RT-PCR reads through MiXCR, one entry per CDR3 protein. The sample shows 750,000 to 850,000 distinct CDR3 sequences, under 20% of them seen only once. This sample comprised PBMCs from blood, obtained more than 4 days after vaccination. These receptors were taken from a man in his forties or fifties who received an inactivated influenza vaccine.

This chain connects TRBV12-3 or TRBV12-4 to TRBJ2-2; D gene unclear. Trimming took 6 bases from V and 8 from J, leaving 22 bases between them. The CDR3 covers 16 residues. CDR3 sequence reads: CASSTSRPDPGGELFF. The CDR3, as DNA: TGTGCCAGCAGCACTTCGCGTCCGGACCCTGGGGGGGAGCTGTTTTTT.

This clonotype turned up a few times. The genes are TRBV28 and TRBJ2-5; the D gene is possibly TRBD2 (5 bases). The CDR3 contains 14 residues. The germline V gene has CDR1 MDHEN and CDR2 SYDVKM. V was clipped by 10 bases and J by 2 bases, with 17 bases between them. DNA for the CDR3: TGTGCCACTCTTGGACTGGACTTACAAGAGACCCAGTACTTC. As protein: CATLGLDLQETQYF.

This clonotype was found many times. The chain carries TRBV12-3 or TRBV12-4 and TRBJ1-3; D unresolved. V lost 5 bases, J lost 4 bases, and 6 bases lay in between. The CDR3 totals 12 residues. CDR3 sequence reads: CASSPQGNTIYF. CDR3 DNA: TGTGCCAGCAGTCCACAGGGAAACACCATATATTTT.

In this sample, this clonotype turned up a few times. The chain employs TRBV28 and TRBJ1-5; D is perhaps TRBD1 (5 bases). This CDR3 has 15 residues. Germline V lookup: CDR1 MDHEN, CDR2 SYDVKM. The germline V and J ends were trimmed by 7 bases and 0 bases, with 13 bases remaining between them. This CDR3 reads CASNRLRLSNQPQHF. CDR3 nucleotides: TGTGCCAGCAACAGGCTACGTCTTAGCAATCAGCCCCAGCATTTT.

This clonotype was detected a few times. This chain links TRBV20-1 with TRBJ2-2, with 9 bases fitting TRBD1. CDR3 length: 15 amino acids. Trimming took 2 bases from V and 3 from J; bases not matched to a gene: 4. CDR1 is DFQATT and CDR2 is SNEGSKA in the germline V gene (reference sequence). This chain's CDR3 is CSARRTGVDTGELFF. The CDR3 DNA is TGCAGTGCTAGACGGACAGGGGTCGACACCGGGGAGCTGTTTTTT.

This clonotype was counted a few times. V gene TRBV20-1 combines with J gene TRBJ1-2; 9 bases align to TRBD1. V lost 2 bases, J lost 3 bases, and 7 bases stayed unmatched. Germline values: CDR1 DFQATT, CDR2 SNEGSKA (reference sequence). This CDR3 is 15 amino acids long. CDR3 sequence reads: CSARSRTGVDYGYTF. The CDR3 nucleotides are TGCAGTGCTAGATCCCGGACAGGGGTTGACTATGGCTACACCTTC.

The chain links TRBV10-3 to TRBJ2-1; D call uncertain. The CDR3 covers 15 residues. The V gene lost 2 bases and the J gene lost 0 bases, with 8 bases spanning the gap. Germline V lookup: CDR1 ENHRY, CDR2 SYGVKD. This CDR3 is CAISEATSSYNEQFF. In DNA, the CDR3 is TGTGCCATCAGTGAGGCCACAAGCTCCTACAATGAGCAGTTCTTC.

This clonotype was detected a few times. The rearrangement uses TRBV7-3 and TRBJ2-3; unclear D gene. Between the trimmed V and J ends, which lost 3 bases and 4 bases, there was a span of 5 bases. This CDR3 region has 12 residues. Germline V gene lookup returns CDR1 SGHTA and CDR2 FQGTGA. DNA of the CDR3: TGTGCCAGCAGCTTCAACTCAGATACGCAGTATTTT. This sequence encodes CASSFNSDTQYF.

This clonotype was seen a few times. The V call is TRBV4-2, the J call TRBJ2-2; 11 nucleotides agree with TRBD2. Germline V gene sequence: CDR1 LGHNA, CDR2 YNFKEQ. After removal of 0 bases from V and 5 bases from J, the junction contained 5 bases not matched to a gene. The CDR3 is 17 residues long. CDR3: CASSQEVGLAVTGELFF. The CDR3 DNA reads as TGTGCCAGCAGCCAAGAAGTGGGACTAGCGGTTACCGGGGAGCTGTTTTTT.

The rearrangement joins TRBV6-5 to TRBJ2-7, with D perhaps matching TRBD2 (5 bases). This CDR3 comprises 15 residues. Between the trimmed V and J ends, which lost 1 base and 2 bases, there was a span of 12 bases. The V gene's germline CDR1 is MNHEY and CDR2 SVGAGI. The CDR3 spells CASSYYQGSPYEQYF. CDR3 in DNA: TGTGCCAGCAGTTACTACCAAGGGAGTCCCTACGAGCAGTACTTC.

This clonotype was seen a handful of times. Here the CDR3 DNA reads TGTGCCAGCAGTTACTCTTTTGAGGCAGGGGTCTCCTACGAGCAGTACTTC. This translates into CASSYSFEAGVSYEQYF. The V call is TRBV6-2 or TRBV6-3, the J call TRBJ2-7; perhaps TRBD1 as D (6 bases). Germline values: CDR1 MNHEY, CDR2 SVGEGT. The length of the CDR3 is 17 residues. V lost 0 bases and J 0 bases, leaving 15 bases between the germline ends.

In its sample, this clonotype was seen a few times. V is TRBV20-1 and J is TRBJ2-7; either TRBD1 or TRBD2 may fit D (7 bases each). This CDR3 comprises 14 residues. Germline V gene sequence: CDR1 DFQATT, CDR2 SNEGSKA (reference sequence). Trimming stripped 4 bases from V and 5 bases from J, with 18 bases between. CDR3 region: CSATGRTGNNEQYF. CDR3 nucleotide sequence: TGCAGTGCTACCGGGAGGACAGGCAACAACGAGCAGTACTTC.

This clonotype was recorded a few times. The chain links TRBV5-1 to TRBJ1-1, with D hard to call. In germline, CDR1 is SGHRS, CDR2 YFSETQ. This CDR3 is 15 amino acids long. Between the trimmed V and J ends, which lost 2 bases and 0 bases, there was a span of 11 bases. The CDR3 is CASSLQSTVNTEAFF. The CDR3 DNA follows: TGCGCCAGCAGCTTACAGAGCACAGTGAACACTGAAGCTTTCTTT.

The genes are TRBV20-1 and TRBJ2-7, with 7 bases aligning to TRBD2. Germline-derived CDR1 and CDR2 are DFQATT and SNEGSKA (reference sequence). With 6 bases clipped from V and 9 bases from J, the junction kept 17 bases outside the gene matches. The length of the CDR3 is 14 residues. CDR3 DNA sequence: TGCAGTGCCAGCCCTAGCGGTCTGACTACGAGGCAGTACTTC. The encoded protein is CSASPSGLTTRQYF.

This clonotype was recorded many times. The J gene is TRBJ2-6, the V gene TRBV25-1, with 11 positions matching TRBD1. V was clipped by 3 bases and J by 3 bases; unmatched bases: 10. There are 19 residues in the CDR3. CDR1 and CDR2 from the germline V gene are MGHDK and SYGVNS. The CDR3 region is CASSDWTGGALFGANVLTF. The CDR3 DNA reads TGTGCCAGCAGTGATTGGACAGGGGGCGCTCTCTTTGGGGCCAACGTCCTGACTTTC.